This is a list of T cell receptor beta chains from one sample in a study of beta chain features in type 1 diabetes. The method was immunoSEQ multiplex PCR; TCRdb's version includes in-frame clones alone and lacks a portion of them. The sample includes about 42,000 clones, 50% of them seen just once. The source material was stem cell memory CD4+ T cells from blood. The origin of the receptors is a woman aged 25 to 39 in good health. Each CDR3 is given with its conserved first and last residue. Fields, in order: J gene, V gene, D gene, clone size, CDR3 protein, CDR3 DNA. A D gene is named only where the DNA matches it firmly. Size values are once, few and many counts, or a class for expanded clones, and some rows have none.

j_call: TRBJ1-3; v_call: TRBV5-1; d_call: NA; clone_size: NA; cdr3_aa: CASRSGQYSGNTIYF; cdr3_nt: TGCGCCAGCAGGTCCGGACAGTACTCTGGAAACACCATATATTTT
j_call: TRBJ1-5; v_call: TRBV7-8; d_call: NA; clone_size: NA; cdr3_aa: CASGLGRDIRNQPQHF; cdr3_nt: TGTGCCAGCGGCCTCGGCCGGGACATACGCAATCAGCCCCAGCATTTT
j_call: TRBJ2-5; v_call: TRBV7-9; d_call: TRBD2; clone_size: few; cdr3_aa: CASSWTSGSLGTKETQYF; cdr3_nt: TGTGCCAGCAGCTGGACTAGCGGGTCGTTGGGGACAAAAGAGACCCAGTACTTC
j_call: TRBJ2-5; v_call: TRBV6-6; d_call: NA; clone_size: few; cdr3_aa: CASVGSELGTQYF; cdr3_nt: TGTGCCAGCGTGGGTAGCGAACTGGGGACCCAGTACTTC
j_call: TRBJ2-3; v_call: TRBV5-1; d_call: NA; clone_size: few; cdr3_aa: CASSSLGDVDTQYF; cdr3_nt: TGCGCCAGCAGCTCGTTAGGGGATGTAGATACGCAGTATTTT
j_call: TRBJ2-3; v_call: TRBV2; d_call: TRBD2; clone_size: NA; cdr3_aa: CARNRGETSGVTDTQYF; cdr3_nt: TGTGCCAGAAATCGTGGGGAGACTAGCGGAGTCACAGATACGCAGTATTTT
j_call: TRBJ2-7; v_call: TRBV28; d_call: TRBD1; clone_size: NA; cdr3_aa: CASSPGPGQGFHEQYF; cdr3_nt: TGTGCCAGCAGCCCGGGACCGGGACAGGGTTTCCACGAGCAGTACTTC
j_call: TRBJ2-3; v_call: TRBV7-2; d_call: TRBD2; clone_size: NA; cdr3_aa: CASSLVGLAASDTQYF; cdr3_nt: TGTGCCAGCAGCTTAGTCGGGCTAGCGGCCTCAGATACGCAGTATTTT
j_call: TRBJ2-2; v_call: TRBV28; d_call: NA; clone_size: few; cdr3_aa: CASSLYRAFTGELFF; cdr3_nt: TGTGCCAGCAGTTTATACAGGGCCTTTACCGGGGAGCTGTTTTTT
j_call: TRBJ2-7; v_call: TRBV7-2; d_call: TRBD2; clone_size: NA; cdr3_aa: CASSSGLDYEQYF; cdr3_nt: TGTGCCAGCAGCTCCGGACTAGACTACGAGCAGTACTTC
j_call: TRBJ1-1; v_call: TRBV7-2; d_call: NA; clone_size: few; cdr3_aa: CASSVVRGNTEAFF; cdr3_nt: TGTGCCAGCAGCGTAGTCCGAGGGAACACTGAAGCTTTCTTT
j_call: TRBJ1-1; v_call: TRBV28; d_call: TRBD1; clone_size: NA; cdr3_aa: CASRRQGARTEAFF; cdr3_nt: TGTGCCAGCAGGAGGCAGGGGGCCCGGACTGAAGCTTTCTTT
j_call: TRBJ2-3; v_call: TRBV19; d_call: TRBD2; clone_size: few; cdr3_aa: CASRRASGSTDTQYF; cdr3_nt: TGTGCCAGCCGAAGGGCTAGCGGGAGCACAGATACGCAGTATTTT
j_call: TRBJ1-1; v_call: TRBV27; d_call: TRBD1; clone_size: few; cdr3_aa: CASGRQGSTRNTEAFF; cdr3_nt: TGTGCCAGCGGACGACAGGGGTCAACAAGGAACACTGAAGCTTTCTTT
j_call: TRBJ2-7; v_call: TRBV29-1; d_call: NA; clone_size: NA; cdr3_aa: CSAGDRGNSYEQYF; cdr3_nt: TGCAGCGCGGGGGACAGAGGGAACTCCTACGAGCAGTACTTC
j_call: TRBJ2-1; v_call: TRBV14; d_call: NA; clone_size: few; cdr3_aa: CASIPAGLFGNEQFF; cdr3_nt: TGTGCCAGCATCCCGGCAGGACTTTTCGGCAATGAGCAGTTCTTC
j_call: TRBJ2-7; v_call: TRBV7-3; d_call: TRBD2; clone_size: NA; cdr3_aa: CASSLTATSGTYEQYF; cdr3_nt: TGTGCCAGCAGCTTAACGGCGACTAGCGGGACGTACGAGCAGTACTTC
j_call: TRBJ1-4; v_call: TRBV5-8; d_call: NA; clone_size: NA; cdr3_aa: CASSLVLTSRDKNEKLFF; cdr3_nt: TGTGCCAGCAGCTTGGTGCTAACGAGTCGGGACAAGAATGAAAAACTGTTTTTT
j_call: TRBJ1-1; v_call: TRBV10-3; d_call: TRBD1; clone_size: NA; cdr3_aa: CAISGGQGEAFF; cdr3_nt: TGTGCCATCAGTGGTGGACAGGGGGAAGCTTTCTTT